This TCR beta chain was sequenced during a study of CD8+ T cells in alopecia areata. A word on this clone: Antigen unknown.

As to treatment: oral pan-JAK inhibitor, 5-10 mg twice daily. Collection of lesional scalp punch biopsies and peripheral blood was performed in alopecia areata patients. The CDR3 extends over 17 amino acids. Germline V CDR1 and CDR2: SGHDT, YYEEEE. V was pared by 0 bases and J by 0 bases, with 10 bases between. Study conclusions and caveats: Scalp and blood retained many expanded lesional clones during tofacitinib. Having just one nonresponder leaves the connection between baseline CD8+ expansion and response unresolved.

Sequencing used cDNA as its template, made by extracting RNA and reverse transcribing it. Repertoires were generated with immunoSEQ multiplex PCR, while TCRdb's copy carries only in-frame clones and drops some. The table lists about 140,000 clones, more than 85% of them singletons, with approximately 13% in the top ten. This receptor was identified in a human donor with alopecia areata. The V gene is TRBV5-6, the J gene TRBJ2-6; D not certain. This material consisted of CD8+ T cells sorted from blood, taken at week 4, from a patient treated with tofacitinib. The CDR3 bases are TGTGCCAGCAGCTTGGCTGGGTTAAGCTCTGGGGCCAACGTCCTGACTTTC. Protein product: CASSLAGLSSGANVLTF. Full variable domain (outside the CDR3, taken from reference TRBV5-6 and TRBJ2-6): DAGVTQSPTHLIKTRGQQVTLRCSPKSGHDTVSWYQQALGQGPQFIFQYYEEEERQRGNFPDRFSGHQFPNYSSELNVNALLLGDSALYLCASSLAGLSSGANVLTFGAGSRLTVL.